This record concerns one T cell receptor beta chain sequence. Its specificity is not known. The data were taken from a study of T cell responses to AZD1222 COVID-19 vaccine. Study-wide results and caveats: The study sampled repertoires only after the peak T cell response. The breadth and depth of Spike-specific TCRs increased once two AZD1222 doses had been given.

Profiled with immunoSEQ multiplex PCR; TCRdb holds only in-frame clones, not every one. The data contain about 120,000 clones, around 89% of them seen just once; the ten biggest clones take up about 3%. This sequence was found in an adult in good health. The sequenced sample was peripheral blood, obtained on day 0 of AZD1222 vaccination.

CDR3 region: CASWTNRDQPQHF. CDR3 in DNA: TGTGCCAGCTGGACTAACAGGGATCAGCCCCAGCATTTT. The genes are TRBV6-5 and TRBJ1-5; D might be TRBD1 (6 bases). The germline CDR1 and CDR2 sequences are MNHEY and SVGAGI. Trimming stripped 8 bases from V and 5 bases from J, with 13 bases between. This CDR3 has 13 residues.